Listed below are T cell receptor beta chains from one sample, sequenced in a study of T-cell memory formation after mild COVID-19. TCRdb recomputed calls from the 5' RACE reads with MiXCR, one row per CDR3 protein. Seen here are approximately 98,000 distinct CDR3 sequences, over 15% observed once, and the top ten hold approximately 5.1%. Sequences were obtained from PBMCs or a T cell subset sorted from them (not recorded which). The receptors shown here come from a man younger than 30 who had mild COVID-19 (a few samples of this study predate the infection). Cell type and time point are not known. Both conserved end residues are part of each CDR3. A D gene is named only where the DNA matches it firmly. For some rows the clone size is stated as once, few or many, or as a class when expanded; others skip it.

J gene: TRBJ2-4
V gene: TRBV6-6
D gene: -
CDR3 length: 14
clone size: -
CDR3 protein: CASGSTGAKNIQYF
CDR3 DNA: TGTGCCAGCGGCTCAACAGGGGCCAAAAACATTCAGTACTTC

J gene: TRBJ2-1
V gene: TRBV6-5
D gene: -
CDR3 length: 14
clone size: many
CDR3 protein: CASRAGLPYNEQFF
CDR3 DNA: TGTGCCAGCAGGGCCGGACTACCCTACAATGAGCAGTTCTTC

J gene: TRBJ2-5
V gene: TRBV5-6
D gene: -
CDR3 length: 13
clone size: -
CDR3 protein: CASSNGPLGAQYF
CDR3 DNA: TGTGCCAGCAGCAATGGACCGCTGGGGGCCCAGTACTTC

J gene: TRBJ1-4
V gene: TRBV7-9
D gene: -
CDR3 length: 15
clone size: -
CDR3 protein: CASSLRWASNEKLFF
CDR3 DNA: TGTGCCAGCAGCTTAAGATGGGCGTCTAATGAAAAACTGTTTTTT

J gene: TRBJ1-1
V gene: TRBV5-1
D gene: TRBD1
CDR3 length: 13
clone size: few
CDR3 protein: CASSYTGDTEAFF
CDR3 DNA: TGCGCCAGCAGCTACACAGGGGACACTGAAGCTTTCTTT

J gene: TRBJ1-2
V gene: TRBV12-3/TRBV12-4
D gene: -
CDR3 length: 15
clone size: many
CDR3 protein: CASTYDLLRYYGYTF
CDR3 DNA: TGTGCCAGCACCTATGACCTTTTGCGGTACTATGGCTACACCTTC

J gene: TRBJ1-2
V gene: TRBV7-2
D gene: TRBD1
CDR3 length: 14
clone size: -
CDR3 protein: CASSAGQGLYGYTF
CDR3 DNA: TGTGCCAGCAGCGCCGGACAGGGGTTATATGGCTACACCTTC

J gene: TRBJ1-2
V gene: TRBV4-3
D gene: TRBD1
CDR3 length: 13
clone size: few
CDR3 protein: CASSPTGTYGYTF
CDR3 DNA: TGCGCCAGCAGCCCGACAGGGACGTATGGCTACACCTTC

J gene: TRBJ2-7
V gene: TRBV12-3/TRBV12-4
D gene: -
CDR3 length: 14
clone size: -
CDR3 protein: CASSFGAGTYEQYF
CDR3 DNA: TGTGCCAGCAGTTTCGGTGCAGGAACCTACGAGCAGTACTTC

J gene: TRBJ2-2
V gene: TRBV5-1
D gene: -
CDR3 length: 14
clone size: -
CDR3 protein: CASSTGLQTGELFF
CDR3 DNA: TGCGCCAGCAGTACAGGGCTACAGACCGGGGAGCTGTTTTTT

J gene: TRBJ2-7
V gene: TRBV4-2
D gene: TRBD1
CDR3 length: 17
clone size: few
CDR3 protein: CASSQEPSGQALSSLYF
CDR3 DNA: TGTGCCAGCAGCCAAGAACCGTCGGGACAGGCCCTATCGAGTCTGTACTTC

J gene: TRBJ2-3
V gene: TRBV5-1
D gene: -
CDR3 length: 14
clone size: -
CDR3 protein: CASSSGPARDTQYF
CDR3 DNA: TGCGCCAGCAGCTCGGGACCAGCACGAGATACGCAGTATTTT

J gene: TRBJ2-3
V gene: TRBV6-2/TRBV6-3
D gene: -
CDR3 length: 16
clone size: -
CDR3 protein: CASRRIARGISDTQYF
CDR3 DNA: TGTGCCAGCAGGAGAATAGCGAGGGGTATATCAGATACGCAGTATTTT

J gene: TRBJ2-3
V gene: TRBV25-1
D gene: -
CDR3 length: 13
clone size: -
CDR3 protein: CASSGRGADTQYF
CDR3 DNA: TGTGCCAGCAGTGGCAGGGGTGCAGATACGCAGTATTTT

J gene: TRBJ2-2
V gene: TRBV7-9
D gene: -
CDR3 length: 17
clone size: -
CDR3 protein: CASSLPSSAGRAGELFF
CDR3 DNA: TGTGCCAGCAGCTTACCCAGTTCTGCGGGCAGGGCCGGGGAGCTGTTTTTT

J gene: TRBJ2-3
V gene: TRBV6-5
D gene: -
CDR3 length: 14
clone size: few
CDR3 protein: CASSRDTGTDTQYF
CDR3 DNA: TGTGCCAGCTCAAGAGACACCGGCACAGATACGCAGTATTTT

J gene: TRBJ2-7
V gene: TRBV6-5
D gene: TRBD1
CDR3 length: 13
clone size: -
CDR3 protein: CASSTGQNYEQYF
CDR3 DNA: TGTGCCAGCAGCACGGGACAGAACTACGAGCAGTACTTC

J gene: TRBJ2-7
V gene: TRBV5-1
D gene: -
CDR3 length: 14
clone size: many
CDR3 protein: CASSFQQGSGEQYF
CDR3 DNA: TGCGCCAGCAGCTTTCAGCAGGGATCGGGCGAGCAGTACTTC

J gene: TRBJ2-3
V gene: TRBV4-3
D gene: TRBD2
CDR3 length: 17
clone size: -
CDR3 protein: CASSQDRASGGPRTQYF
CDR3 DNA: TGCGCCAGCAGCCAAGATAGGGCTAGCGGGGGCCCGAGAACGCAGTATTTT

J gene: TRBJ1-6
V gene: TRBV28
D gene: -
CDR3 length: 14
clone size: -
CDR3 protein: CAGRGHLYNSPLHF
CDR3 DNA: TGTGCCGGCCGAGGACACCTCTATAATTCACCCCTCCACTTT

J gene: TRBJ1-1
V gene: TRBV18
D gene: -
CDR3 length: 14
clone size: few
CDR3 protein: CASRNSLMNTEAFF
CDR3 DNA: TGTGCCAGCCGTAACAGCCTTATGAACACTGAAGCTTTCTTT

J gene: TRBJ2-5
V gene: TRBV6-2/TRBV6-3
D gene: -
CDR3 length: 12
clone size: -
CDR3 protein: CASGGSQETQYF
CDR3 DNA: TGTGCCAGCGGAGGCTCTCAAGAGACCCAGTACTTC

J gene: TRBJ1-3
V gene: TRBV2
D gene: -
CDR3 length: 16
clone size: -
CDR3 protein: CASSEEYGYQGNTIYF
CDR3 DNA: TGTGCCAGCAGTGAAGAATACGGCTACCAGGGAAACACCATATATTTT

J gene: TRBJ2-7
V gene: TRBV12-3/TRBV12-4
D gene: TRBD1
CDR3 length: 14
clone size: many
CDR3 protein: CASSRLDRRPEQYF
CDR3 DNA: TGTGCCAGCAGCCGCCTGGACAGGAGGCCCGAGCAGTACTTC

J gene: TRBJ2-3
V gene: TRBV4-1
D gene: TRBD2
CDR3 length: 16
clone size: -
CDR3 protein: CASSTPPGLAGAMQYF
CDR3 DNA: TGCGCCAGCAGCACCCCTCCGGGACTAGCGGGGGCAATGCAGTATTTT

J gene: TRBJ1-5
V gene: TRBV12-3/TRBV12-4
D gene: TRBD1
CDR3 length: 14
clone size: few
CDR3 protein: CASSSSGGWQPQHF
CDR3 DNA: TGTGCCAGCAGTTCATCAGGGGGGTGGCAGCCCCAGCATTTT

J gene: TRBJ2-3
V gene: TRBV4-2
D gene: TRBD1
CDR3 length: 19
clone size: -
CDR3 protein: CASSQERGHNGGLTDTQYF
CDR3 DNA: TGTGCCAGCAGCCAAGAAAGGGGGCATAACGGAGGCCTCACAGATACGCAGTATTTT

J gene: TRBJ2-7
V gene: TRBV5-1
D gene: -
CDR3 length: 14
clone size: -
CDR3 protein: CASSLVGGRNGQYF
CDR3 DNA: TGCGCCAGCAGCTTGGTTGGAGGGAGAAATGGGCAGTACTTC

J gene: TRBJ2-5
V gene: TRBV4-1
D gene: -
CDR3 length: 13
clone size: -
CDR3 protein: CASSVEWASAQYF
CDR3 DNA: TGCGCCAGCAGCGTTGAGTGGGCCTCGGCCCAGTACTTC

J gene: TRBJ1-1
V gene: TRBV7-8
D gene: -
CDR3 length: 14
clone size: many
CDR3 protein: CASSLGIRNTEAFF
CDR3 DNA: TGTGCCAGCAGCTTAGGCATAAGGAACACTGAAGCTTTCTTT

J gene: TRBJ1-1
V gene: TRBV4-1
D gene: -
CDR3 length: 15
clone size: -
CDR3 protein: CASSQYTGKETEAFF
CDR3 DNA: TGCGCCAGCAGCCAGTATACAGGGAAGGAAACTGAAGCTTTCTTT

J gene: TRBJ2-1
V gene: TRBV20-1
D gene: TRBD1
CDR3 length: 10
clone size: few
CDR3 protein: CSASRDRLFF
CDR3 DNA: TGCAGTGCTAGTAGGGACAGGCTGTTCTTC

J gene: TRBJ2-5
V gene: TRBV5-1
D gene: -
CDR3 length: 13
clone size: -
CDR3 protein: CASSGRWGETQYF
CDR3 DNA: TGCGCCAGCAGCGGCAGATGGGGCGAGACCCAGTACTTC

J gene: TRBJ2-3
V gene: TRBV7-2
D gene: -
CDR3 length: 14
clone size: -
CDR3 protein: CASSFSTRTDTQYF
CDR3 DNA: TGTGCCAGCAGCTTTTCGACCCGCACAGATACGCAGTATTTT

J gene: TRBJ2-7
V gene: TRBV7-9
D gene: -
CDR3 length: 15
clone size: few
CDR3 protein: CASSRPSAKLYEQYF
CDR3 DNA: TGTGCCAGCTCGCGCCCTAGCGCCAAACTCTACGAGCAGTACTTC

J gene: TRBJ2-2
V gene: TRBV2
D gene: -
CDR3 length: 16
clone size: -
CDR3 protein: CASSDEQASNTGELFF
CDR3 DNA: TGTGCCAGCAGTGATGAACAGGCTTCGAACACCGGGGAGCTGTTTTTT

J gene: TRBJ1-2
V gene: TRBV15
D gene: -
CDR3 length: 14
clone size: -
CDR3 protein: CATSRDRAQRGYTF
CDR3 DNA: TGTGCCACCAGCAGAGATCGGGCCCAACGGGGCTACACCTTC

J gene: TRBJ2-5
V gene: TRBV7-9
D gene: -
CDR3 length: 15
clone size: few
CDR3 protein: CASSTIGQPQETQYF
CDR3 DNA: TGTGCCAGCAGCACTATTGGACAGCCCCAAGAGACCCAGTACTTC

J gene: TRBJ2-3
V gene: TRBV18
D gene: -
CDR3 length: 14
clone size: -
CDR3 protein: CASSPNFNTDTQYF
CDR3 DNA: TGTGCCAGCTCACCAAACTTCAACACAGATACGCAGTATTTT

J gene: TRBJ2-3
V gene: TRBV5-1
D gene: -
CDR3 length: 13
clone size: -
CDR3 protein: CASSTLAADTQYF
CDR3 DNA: TGCGCCAGCAGCACTCTAGCCGCAGATACGCAGTATTTT

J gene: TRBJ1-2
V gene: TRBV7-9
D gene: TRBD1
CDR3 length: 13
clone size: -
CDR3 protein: CASSNIEGGAGTF
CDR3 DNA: TGTGCCAGCAGCAACATCGAAGGGGGCGCGGGCACCTTC